This TCR beta chain emerged from a study of blood T cell repertoires in COVID-19. The J segment lost 9 bases and the V segment lost 2 bases, leaving 5 bases of the junction unmatched. Germline V gene sequence: CDR1 LGHDT, CDR2 YNNKEL (reference sequence). The CDR3 extends over 16 amino acids. The data were produced by immunoSEQ multiplex PCR, yet TCRdb's version contains in-frame clones alone and is incomplete. The table has about 150,000 clones, 75% to 85% seen once. The receptor was derived from a woman aged 55-69 years with COVID-19, enrolled during active disease. The chain employs TRBV3-1 (or the pseudogene TRBV3-2) and TRBJ2-1; 15 nucleotides match TRBD2. The sequenced sample consisted of peripheral blood. The CDR3 nucleotides are TGTGCCAGCAGCCAAACTGGACTAGCGGGAGGGGGTGAGCAGTTCTTC. Protein product: CASSQTGLAGGGEQFF.